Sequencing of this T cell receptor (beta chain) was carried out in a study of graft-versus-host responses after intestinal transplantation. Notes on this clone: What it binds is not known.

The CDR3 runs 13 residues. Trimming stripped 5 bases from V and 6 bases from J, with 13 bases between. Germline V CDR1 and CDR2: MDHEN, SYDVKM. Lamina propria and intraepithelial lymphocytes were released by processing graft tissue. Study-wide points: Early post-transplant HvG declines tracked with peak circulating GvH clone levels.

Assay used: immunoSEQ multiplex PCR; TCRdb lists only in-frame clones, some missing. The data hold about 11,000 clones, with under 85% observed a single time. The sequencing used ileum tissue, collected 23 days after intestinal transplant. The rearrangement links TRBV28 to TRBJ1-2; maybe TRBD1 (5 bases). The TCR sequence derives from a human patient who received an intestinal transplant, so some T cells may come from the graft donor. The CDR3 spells CASSGATLDGYTF. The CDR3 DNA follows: TGTGCCAGCAGTGGGGCAACCCTCGATGGCTACACCTTC.